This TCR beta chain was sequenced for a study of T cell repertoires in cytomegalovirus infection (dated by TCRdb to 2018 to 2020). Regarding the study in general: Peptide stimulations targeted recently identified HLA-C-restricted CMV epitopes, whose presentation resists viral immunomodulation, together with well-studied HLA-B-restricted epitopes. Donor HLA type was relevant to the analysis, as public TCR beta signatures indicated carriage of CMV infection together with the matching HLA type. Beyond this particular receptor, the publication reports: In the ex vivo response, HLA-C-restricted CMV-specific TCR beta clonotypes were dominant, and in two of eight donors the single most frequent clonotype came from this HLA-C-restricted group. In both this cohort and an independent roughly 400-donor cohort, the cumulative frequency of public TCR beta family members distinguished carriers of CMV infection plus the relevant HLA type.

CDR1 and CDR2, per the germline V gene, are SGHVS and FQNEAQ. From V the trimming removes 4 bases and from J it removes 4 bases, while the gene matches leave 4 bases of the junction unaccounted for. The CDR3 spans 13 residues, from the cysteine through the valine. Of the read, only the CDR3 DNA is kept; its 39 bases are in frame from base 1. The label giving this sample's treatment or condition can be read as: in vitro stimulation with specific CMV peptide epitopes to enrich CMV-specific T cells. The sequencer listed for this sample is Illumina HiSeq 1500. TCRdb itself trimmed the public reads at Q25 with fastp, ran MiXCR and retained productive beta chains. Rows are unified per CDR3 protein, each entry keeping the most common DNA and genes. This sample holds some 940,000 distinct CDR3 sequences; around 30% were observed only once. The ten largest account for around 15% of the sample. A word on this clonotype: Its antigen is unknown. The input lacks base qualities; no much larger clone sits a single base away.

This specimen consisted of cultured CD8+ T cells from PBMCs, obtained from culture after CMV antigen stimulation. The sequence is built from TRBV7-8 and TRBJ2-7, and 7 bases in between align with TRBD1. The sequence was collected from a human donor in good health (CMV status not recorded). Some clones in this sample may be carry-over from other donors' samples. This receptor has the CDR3 CASSSQGQYEQYV. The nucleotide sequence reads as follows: TGTGCCAGCAGCTCTCAGGGACAGTACGAGCAGTACGTC.